These 17 T cell receptor beta chains came from one sample sequenced in a study of blood T cell repertoires in COVID-19. The protocol was immunoSEQ multiplex PCR, while the TCRdb copy is restricted to in-frame clones and leaves out a portion. The data hold roughly 320,000 clones, with over 75% observed a single time. Sequencing input: peripheral blood. These receptors all stem from a human donor in a cohort sampled during active COVID-19.

This rearrangement joins TRBV25-1 to TRBJ1-6; a weak D match, TRBD1 (5 bases). Trimming shortened V by 0 bases and J by 9 bases, and 6 bases separated the two germline ends. The germline gives CDR1 MGHDK, CDR2 SYGVNS. This CDR3 comprises 13 residues. CDR3 in DNA: TGTGCCAGCAGTGAATATGGGGCTTCACCCCTCCACTTT. Its translation is CASSEYGASPLHF.

V usage is TRBV18 and J usage is TRBJ1-1; maybe TRBD1 (5 bases). The germline V gene has CDR1 KGHSH and CDR2 LQKENI. This CDR3 is built from 13 residues. The V end was cut by 5 bases, the J end by 6 bases, with 13 bases between. The CDR3 reads CASSSEQAPEAFF. CDR3 coding DNA: TGTGCCAGCTCATCTGAACAGGCGCCTGAAGCTTTCTTT.

This chain uses TRBV6-5 with TRBJ1-1, with D possibly matching TRBD1 (6 bases). Germline CDR1 reads MNHEY; CDR2 reads SVGAGI. The CDR3 totals 13 residues. The V and J ends lost 5 bases and 5 bases respectively, with 12 bases between them. CDR3 nucleotides: TGTGCCAGCAGTACAGGGTTGTGGACTGAAGCTTTCTTT. This encodes CASSTGLWTEAFF.

The V and J genes are TRBV11-2 and TRBJ2-1; 7 bases map to TRBD2. Looked up from germline, CDR1 is SGHAT and CDR2 is FQNNGV. The CDR3 loop spans 15 amino acids. V lost 5 bases and J lost 0; bases outside the gene matches: 4. The CDR3 nucleotides read TGTGCCAGCAGCCCGTGGGAGGGCTCCTACAATGAGCAGTTCTTC. It codes for CASSPWEGSYNEQFF.

The genes are TRBV30 and TRBJ1-2, with 7 nucleotides matching TRBD1. CDR3 length equals 14 residues. The V and J ends lost 2 bases and 8 bases, in that order; junction bases with no gene match: 11. From germline, CDR1 is GTSNPN and CDR2 SVGIG (reference sequence). CDR3 amino acids: CAWSRHITGEGYTF. As DNA, the CDR3 is TGTGCCTGGAGTCGCCACATTACAGGGGAAGGCTACACCTTC. The full variable domain, with the rest looked up from reference TRBV30 and TRBJ1-2, is SQTIHQWPATLVQPVGSPLSLECTVEGTSNPNLYWYRQAAGRGLQLLFYSVGIGQISSEVPQNLSASRPQDRQFILSSKKLLLSDSGFYLCAWSRHITGEGYTFGSGTRLTVV.

The CDR3 DNA follows: TGTGCCAGCAGTCTAGCGGGAACTTACAATGAGCAGTTCTTC. It encodes CASSLAGTYNEQFF. The J gene is TRBJ2-1, the V gene TRBV28, with TRBD2 matching 9 bases. The CDR3 length is 14 residues. CDR1 is MDHEN and CDR2 is SYDVKM in the germline V gene. V shed 5 bases, J shed 4 bases, and the junction held 3 bases outside the gene matches.

The chain combines TRBV3-1 (or the pseudogene TRBV3-2) with TRBJ2-7; D is possibly TRBD2 (6 bases). Germline V lookup: CDR1 LGHDT, CDR2 YNNKEL (reference sequence). This CDR3 contains 16 residues. The germline V and J ends were trimmed by 0 bases and 6 bases, with 18 bases remaining between them. CDR3 sequence: CASSQDPEPGLVEQYF. CDR3 in DNA: TGTGCCAGCAGCCAAGATCCTGAACCGGGACTTGTCGAGCAGTACTTC.

This clone was seen a few times. This chain links TRBV29-1 with TRBJ2-1; TRBD1 matches at 7 bases. The CDR3 is 12 amino acids. J lost 7 bases, V lost 2 bases, and 2 bases had no gene match. CDR1 is SQVTM, CDR2 ANQGSEA, per germline. CDR3 DNA: TGCAGCGTTGAATACAGGGGAAATGAGCAGTTCTTC. Its protein is CSVEYRGNEQFF.

The rearrangement links TRBV7-3 to TRBJ2-7; the D gene is possibly TRBD1 (6 bases). The CDR3 is 13 amino acids. V lost 5 bases and J 2 bases, leaving 10 bases between the germline ends. Germline lookup yields CDR1 SGHTA and CDR2 FQGTGA. In nucleotides, the CDR3 is TGTGCCAGCAGCCAAGGGGACACCTACGAGCAGTACTTC. It codes for CASSQGDTYEQYF.

The chain employs TRBV30 and TRBJ2-5; 11 positions match TRBD2. CDR3 length equals 15 residues. The ends lost 3 bases at V and 1 base at J; junction bases unmatched: 4. Germline V gene lookup returns CDR1 GTSNPN and CDR2 SVGIG (reference sequence). The CDR3 DNA follows: TGTGCCTGGAGACCCGGGACTAGCGGCCAAGAGACCCAGTACTTC. It specifies CAWRPGTSGQETQYF. The whole variable domain, filled in from reference TRBV30 and TRBJ2-5, reads SQTIHQWPATLVQPVGSPLSLECTVEGTSNPNLYWYRQAAGRGLQLLFYSVGIGQISSEVPQNLSASRPQDRQFILSSKKLLLSDSGFYLCAWRPGTSGQETQYFGPGTRLLVL.

CDR3 coding DNA: TGTGCTAGTGGTTTGGCCCGACCTGCAGGTTGGGATACGCAGTATTTT. Amino acid sequence: CASGLARPAGWDTQYF. The V call is TRBV12-5, the J call TRBJ2-3; D not resolved. Germline CDR1 and CDR2: LGHNT and FRNRAP. Trimming cost V 1 base and J 6 bases, with 17 bases left between them. The CDR3 totals 16 residues.

This sequence joins TRBV7-2 and TRBJ2-1; D is possibly TRBD2 (7 bases). The CDR3 extends over 15 amino acids. The V end was cut by 3 bases, the J end by 1 base, with 10 bases between. Germline V lookup: CDR1 SGHTA, CDR2 FQGNSA. CDR3 protein: CASSLRGLSYNEQFF. CDR3 DNA sequence: TGTGCCAGCAGCTTGCGGGGGCTTTCCTACAATGAGCAGTTCTTC.

The CDR3 bases are TGTGCCAGCAGTGACGGTATGGTGGCAGGGGCTTGGAACAATGAGCAGTTCTTC. Its translation is CASSDGMVAGAWNNEQFF. The chain carries TRBV6-1 and TRBJ2-1; maybe TRBD1 (6 bases). CDR3 length equals 18 residues. Germline-derived CDR1 and CDR2 are MNHNS and SASEGT. V lost 3 bases and J 5 bases, leaving 23 bases between the germline ends.

This chain uses TRBV9 with TRBJ1-2; D not certain. The length of the CDR3 is 12 residues. Trimming took off 2 bases at V and 5 bases at J, with 7 bases between the two ends. The germline V gene encodes CDR1 SGDLS and CDR2 YYNGEE. The CDR3 nucleotides are TGTGCCAGCAGCGTCAGTCCTTATGGCTACACCTTC. It is translated as CASSVSPYGYTF.

The gene calls are TRBV9 and TRBJ1-2; 7 positions match TRBD1. With 3 bases clipped from V and 7 bases from J, the junction kept 9 bases outside the gene matches. Germline assignment: CDR1 SGDLS and CDR2 YYNGEE. This CDR3 is 14 amino acids long. This chain's CDR3 is CASSARDSISGYTF. For the CDR3, the DNA is TGTGCCAGCAGCGCTCGGGACAGCATTTCTGGCTACACCTTC. The full variable domain, rest sourced from reference TRBV9 and TRBJ1-2, is DSGVTQTPKHLITATGQRVTLRCSPRSGDLSVYWYQQSLDQGLQFLIQYYNGEERAKGNILERFSAQQFPDLHSELNLSSLELGDSALYFCASSARDSISGYTFGSGTRLTVV.

The chain uses TRBV5-4 and TRBJ2-7; D unresolved. The CDR3 contains 13 residues. V was cut by 4 bases and J by 1 base, with 9 bases left in between. Germline V gene sequence: CDR1 SGHNT, CDR2 YYREEE (reference sequence). The CDR3 sequence: CASSVPESYEQYF. The CDR3 region has the DNA TGTGCCAGCAGCGTGCCGGAGTCCTACGAGCAGTACTTC.

The chain carries TRBV30 and TRBJ1-2; tentative D call: TRBD1 (5 bases). Trimming cost V 3 bases and J 4 bases, with 12 bases left between them. The length of the CDR3 is 13 residues. Germline V gene lookup returns CDR1 GTSNPN and CDR2 SVGIG (reference sequence). Here the CDR3 DNA reads TGTGCCTGGAGCCCGGACATCTTCTATGGCTACACCTTC. Translated: CAWSPDIFYGYTF.